Below are 19 T cell receptor beta chains sequenced from a single sample in a study of T-cell memory formation after mild COVID-19. One entry per CDR3 protein, called by TCRdb with MiXCR from the 5' RACE reads. The sample consists of approximately 290,000 distinct CDR3 sequences, 19% of them appearing once. Sequenced material: PBMCs or a T cell subset sorted from them (not recorded which). Receptor source: a man younger than 30 who had mild COVID-19 (a few samples of this study predate the infection). Cell type and time point are not known.

This clonotype was seen a handful of times. V usage is TRBV2 and J usage is TRBJ2-2, with D possibly TRBD1 on 6 matching bases. CDR1 is SNHLY, CDR2 FYNNEI, per germline. Trimming pared 4 bases from V and 6 bases from J, leaving 9 bases between. CDR3 length: 13 amino acids. The CDR3 reads CASSVGGPGELFF. The CDR3 DNA is TGTGCCAGCAGTGTAGGGGGTCCCGGGGAGCTGTTTTTT.

The rearrangement links TRBV12-3 or TRBV12-4 to TRBJ2-1; TRBD2 agrees at 9 bases. J lost 7 bases, V lost 6 bases, and 7 bases had no gene match. The CDR3 sequence is 14 residues long. The CDR3 bases are TGTGCCAGCAGGATTAGCGGGGGCTCGAATGAGCAGTTCTTC. Residues: CASRISGGSNEQFF.

The rearrangement uses TRBV5-1 and TRBJ1-1; no clear D gene. Per the germline V gene, CDR1 is SGHRS and CDR2 is YFSETQ. V was shortened by 0 bases and J by 1 base, with 10 bases between the two germline ends. This CDR3 region has 15 residues. This CDR3 reads CASSLGETANTEAFF. DNA for the CDR3: TGCGCCAGCAGCTTGGGGGAAACAGCGAACACTGAAGCTTTCTTT. The full variable domain, rest sourced from reference TRBV5-1 and TRBJ1-1, is KAGVTQTPRYLIKTRGQQVTLSCSPISGHRSVSWYQQTPGQGLQFLFEYFSETQRNKGNFPGRFSGRQFSNSRSEMNVSTLELGDSALYLCASSLGETANTEAFFGQGTRLTVV.

This clonotype came up a few times. The gene calls are TRBV6-5 and TRBJ1-2; D possibly corresponds to TRBD1 (5 bases). V was cut by 6 bases and J by 4 bases, with 6 bases left in between. Germline-derived CDR1 and CDR2 are MNHEY and SVGAGI. This CDR3 has 11 residues. CDR3 sequence reads: CASRGTYGYTF. DNA of the CDR3: TGTGCCAGCAGGGGGACCTATGGCTACACCTTC.

V is TRBV7-9 and J is TRBJ2-1, with D uncertain. V dropped 1 base and J dropped 2 bases, with 3 bases sitting between them. CDR1 is SEHNR and CDR2 is FQNEAQ in the germline V gene (reference sequence). The CDR3 has 13 residues. DNA for the CDR3: TGTGCCAGCAGCTTAGTTACCTACAATGAGCAGTTCTTC. As protein: CASSLVTYNEQFF.

This clonotype has more than one count but fewer than ten. The chain joins TRBV11-1 to TRBJ2-1, with D hard to call. The CDR3 has 15 amino acids. Germline CDR1 SGHAT, CDR2 FQDESV (reference sequence). V was trimmed by 1 base and J by 0 bases, leaving 7 bases between them. Written as DNA, the CDR3 is TGTGCCAGCAGCTTAGAGCTGGGCTCCTACAATGAGCAGTTCTTC. Translated, it gives CASSLELGSYNEQFF.

This clonotype was found a few times. The chain couples TRBV9 to TRBJ2-5; 7 bases are a match to TRBD2. CDR3 length: 14 residues. V shed 3 bases and J 1 base; nucleotides not matched to a gene: 3. CDR1 is SGDLS, CDR2 YYNGEE, per germline. The CDR3 protein is CASSGSGVQETQYF. The CDR3 DNA sequence: TGTGCCAGCAGCGGAAGCGGGGTCCAAGAGACCCAGTACTTC. The variable domain in full, with the rest retrieved from reference TRBV9 and TRBJ2-5, is DSGVTQTPKHLITATGQRVTLRCSPRSGDLSVYWYQQSLDQGLQFLIQYYNGEERAKGNILERFSAQQFPDLHSELNLSSLELGDSALYFCASSGSGVQETQYFGPGTRLLVL.

This clonotype was seen more than once but under ten times. The chain joins TRBV5-1 to TRBJ2-3; no clear D gene. Trimming removed 7 bases from V and 4 bases from J, with 16 bases in between. This CDR3 region has 14 residues. Germline-derived CDR1 and CDR2 are SGHRS and YFSETQ. The CDR3 DNA reads as TGCGCCAGCCAAACCGGCAGTTTGGCAGATACGCAGTATTTT. It yields the protein CASQTGSLADTQYF.

This clonotype was seen many times. This chain links TRBV28 with TRBJ2-6; D unclear. This CDR3 comprises 16 residues. Trimming left V 4 bases short and J 0 bases short, with 10 bases between. The germline V gene has CDR1 MDHEN and CDR2 SYDVKM. CDR3 sequence: CASSSDLLSGANVLTF. DNA for the CDR3: TGTGCCAGCAGTTCAGACCTACTCTCTGGGGCCAACGTCCTGACTTTC.

The chain has TRBV7-9 and TRBJ1-1; weak D call: TRBD1 (6 bases). The germline V and J ends were trimmed by 5 bases and 0 bases, with 13 bases remaining between them. The germline CDR1 and CDR2 sequences are SEHNR and FQNEAQ (reference sequence). CDR3 length equals 15 residues. CDR3 DNA sequence: TGTGCCAGCAGCAAGACGGACAGCATGAACACTGAAGCTTTCTTT. It specifies CASSKTDSMNTEAFF. Looking up the rest from reference TRBV7-9 and TRBJ1-1 gives the full variable domain: DTGVSQNPRHKITKRGQNVTFRCDPISEHNRLYWYRQTLGQGPEFLTYFQNEAQLEKSRLLSDRFSAERPKGSFSTLEIQRTEQGDSAMYLCASSKTDSMNTEAFFGQGTRLTVV.

This chain links TRBV5-6 with TRBJ2-1, with D tentatively TRBD1 (6 bases). Germline-derived CDR1 and CDR2 are SGHDT and YYEEEE. The V end was cut by 6 bases, the J end by 4 bases, with 17 bases between. This CDR3 is 15 amino acids long. CDR3 region: CASIQLGTPYNEQFF. The CDR3 nucleotides are TGTGCCAGCATTCAATTGGGGACACCTTACAATGAGCAGTTCTTC.

The chain combines TRBV5-1 with TRBJ2-3, with 10 bases lining up with TRBD2. J gave up 4 bases and V 4 bases, and 12 bases lay outside the gene matches. The CDR3 has 17 residues. CDR1 is SGHRS, CDR2 YFSETQ, per germline. CDR3 loop: CASSENLAGGHPDTQYF. CDR3 sequence (DNA): TGCGCCAGCAGCGAGAACTTAGCGGGGGGCCATCCAGATACGCAGTATTTT.

V gene TRBV24-1 combines with J gene TRBJ2-7; D ambiguous. The CDR3 sequence is 14 residues long. V shed 4 bases and J shed 1 base, with 10 bases lying between them. The V gene's germline CDR1 is KGHDR and CDR2 SFDVKD. CDR3 residues: CATSEGTASYEQYF. CDR3 sequence (DNA): TGTGCCACCAGTGAAGGAACAGCGTCCTACGAGCAGTACTTC.

In this sample, this clonotype turned up a few times. This chain connects TRBV5-1 to TRBJ2-3, with D possibly TRBD1 on 6 matching bases. The germline gives CDR1 SGHRS, CDR2 YFSETQ. The CDR3 length is 13 residues. The germline V and J ends were trimmed by 7 bases and 4 bases, with 13 bases remaining between them. The chain's CDR3 is CASGNQGSDTQYF. The CDR3 nucleotides read TGCGCCAGCGGAAACCAGGGGTCAGATACGCAGTATTTT.

CDR3 DNA sequence: TGCAGTGCTAGGCACGGGACTAGCGGATCCTACGAGCAGTACTTC. Protein: CSARHGTSGSYEQYF. The rearrangement joins TRBV20-1 to TRBJ2-7; TRBD2 matches 11 bases. The CDR3 spans 15 residues. Per the germline V gene, CDR1 is DFQATT and CDR2 is SNEGSKA (reference sequence). The junction had 5 bases not matched to a gene; V was cut back by 3 bases and J by 1 base.

The chain joins TRBV7-9 to TRBJ2-3, with D hard to call. Trimming stripped 5 bases from V and 5 bases from J, with 8 bases between. The germline V gene has CDR1 SEHNR and CDR2 FQNEAQ (reference sequence). The CDR3 length is 12 residues. The CDR3 sequence is CASSPVEDTQYF. The DNA of the CDR3 is TGTGCCAGCAGCCCGGTTGAAGATACGCAGTATTTT.

This clonotype was recorded a few times. This chain links TRBV5-1 with TRBJ2-2; TRBD1 matches 9 bases. This CDR3 has 16 amino acids. V was clipped by 4 bases and J by 1 base; unmatched bases: 5. Per germline, CDR1 SGHRS and CDR2 YFSETQ. The CDR3 DNA reads as TGCGCCAGCAGCGGGACAGGGTTGAAGAACACCGGGGAGCTGTTTTTT. Its protein is CASSGTGLKNTGELFF.

This clonotype was observed a few times. The CDR3 reads CASRQQGSDGYTF. The CDR3 DNA is TGCGCCAGCAGGCAACAGGGGTCGGATGGCTACACCTTC. The rearrangement joins TRBV5-1 to TRBJ1-2; 7 bases line up with TRBD1. Germline CDR1 and CDR2: SGHRS and YFSETQ. The CDR3 has 13 residues. Trimming took 5 bases from V and 6 from J; bases not matched to a gene: 7.

There are a few counts of this clonotype. The CDR3 region has the DNA TGCAGTGCTACCGGACATCCTCTTGAAGCTTTCTTT. As protein: CSATGHPLEAFF. The chain is built from TRBV20-1 and TRBJ1-1; TRBD1 is a possible D gene (5 bases). Trimming took off 4 bases at V and 7 bases at J, with 13 bases between the two ends. This CDR3 has 12 residues. The germline V gene encodes CDR1 DFQATT and CDR2 SNEGSKA (reference sequence).